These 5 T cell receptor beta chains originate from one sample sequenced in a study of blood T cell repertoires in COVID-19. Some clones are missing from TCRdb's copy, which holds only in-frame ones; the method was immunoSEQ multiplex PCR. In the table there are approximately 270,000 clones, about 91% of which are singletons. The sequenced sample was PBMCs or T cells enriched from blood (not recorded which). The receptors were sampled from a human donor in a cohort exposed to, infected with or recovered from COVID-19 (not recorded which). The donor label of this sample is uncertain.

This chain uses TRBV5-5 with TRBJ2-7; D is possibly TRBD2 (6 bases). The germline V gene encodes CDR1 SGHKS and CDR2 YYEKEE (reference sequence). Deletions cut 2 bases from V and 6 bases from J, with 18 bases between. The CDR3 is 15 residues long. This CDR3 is CASSFQLASGGEQYF. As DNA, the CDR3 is TGTGCCAGCAGCTTCCAACTAGCTTCAGGCGGCGAGCAGTACTTC.

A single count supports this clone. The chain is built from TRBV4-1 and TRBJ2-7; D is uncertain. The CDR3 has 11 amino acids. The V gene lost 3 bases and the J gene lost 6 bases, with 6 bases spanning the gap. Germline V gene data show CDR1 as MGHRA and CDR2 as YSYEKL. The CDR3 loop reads CASSHAGEQYF. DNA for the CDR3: TGCGCCAGCAGCCACGCCGGCGAGCAGTACTTC.

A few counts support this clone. The CDR3 DNA sequence: TGTGCCAGCAGCTTAGACTACAGGGGGCGAGATGGCTACACCTTC. Translating gives CASSLDYRGRDGYTF. The chain employs TRBV7-2 and TRBJ1-2; TRBD1 matches 9 bases. The CDR3 has 15 amino acids. J gave up 6 bases and V 1 base, and 6 bases lay outside the gene matches. Germline V gene data show CDR1 as SGHTA and CDR2 as FQGNSA.

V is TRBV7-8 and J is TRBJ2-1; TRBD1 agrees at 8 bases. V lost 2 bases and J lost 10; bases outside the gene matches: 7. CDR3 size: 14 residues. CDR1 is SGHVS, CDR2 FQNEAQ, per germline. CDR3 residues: CASSLRRGPGEQFF. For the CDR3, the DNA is TGTGCCAGCAGCTTACGCAGGGGGCCGGGAGAGCAGTTCTTC.

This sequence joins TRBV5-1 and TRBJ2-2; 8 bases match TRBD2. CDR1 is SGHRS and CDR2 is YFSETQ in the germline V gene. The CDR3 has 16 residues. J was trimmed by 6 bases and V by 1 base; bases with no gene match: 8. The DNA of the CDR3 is TGCGCCAGCAGCTTGCGGGGGGGCCGAATCCCCGGGGAGCTGTTTTTT. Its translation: CASSLRGGRIPGELFF.